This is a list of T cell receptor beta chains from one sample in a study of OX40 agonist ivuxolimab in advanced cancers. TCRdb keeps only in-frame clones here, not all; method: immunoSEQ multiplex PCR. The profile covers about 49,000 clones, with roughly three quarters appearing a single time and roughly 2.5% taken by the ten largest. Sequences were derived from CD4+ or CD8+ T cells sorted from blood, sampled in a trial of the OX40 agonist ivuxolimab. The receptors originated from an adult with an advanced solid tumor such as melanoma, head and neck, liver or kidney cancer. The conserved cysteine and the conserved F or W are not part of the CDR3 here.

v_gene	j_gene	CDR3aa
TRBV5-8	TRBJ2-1	ASSFGTGGVNEQF
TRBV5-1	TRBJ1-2	ASSLRGNYGYT
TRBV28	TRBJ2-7	ASSSRGANPYEQY
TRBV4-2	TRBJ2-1	ASSQDSSGGQGVYNEQF
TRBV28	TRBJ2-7	ASSSGPLYYEQY
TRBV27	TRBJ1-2	ASSLGQVGGYT
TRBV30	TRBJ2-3	AWRVGTDTQY
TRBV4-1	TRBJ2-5	ASSQVGSGNGIETQY
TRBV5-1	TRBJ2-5	ASSSTGQETQY
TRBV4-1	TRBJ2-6	ASSPQHDRAGANVLT
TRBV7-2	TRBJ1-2	ASSLEGMAGYT
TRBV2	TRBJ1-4	ASVKEGPSSTNEKLF
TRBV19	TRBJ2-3	ASSPARASTDTQY
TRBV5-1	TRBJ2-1	ASSLPGQGHNEQF
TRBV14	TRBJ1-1	ASSQTLGTEAF
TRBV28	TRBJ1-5	ASRGDRGRSNQPQH
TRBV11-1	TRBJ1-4	ASIQGLNNEKLF
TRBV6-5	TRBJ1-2	ASRAGEWGYT
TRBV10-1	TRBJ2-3	ASNGQGSDMDTQY
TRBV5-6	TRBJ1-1	ASSLDNIPTGEAF
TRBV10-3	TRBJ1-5	AISESRQGEDQPQH
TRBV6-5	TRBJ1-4	ASSYRQLNEKLF
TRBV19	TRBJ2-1	ASRTLAGGNEQF
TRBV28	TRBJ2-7	ASNAAANYEQY
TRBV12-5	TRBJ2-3	ASAGNTDTQY
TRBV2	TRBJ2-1	ASRQPGHRIYNEQF
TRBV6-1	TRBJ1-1	ASRRPNTEAF
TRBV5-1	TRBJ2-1	ASSLGGDLNSYNEQF
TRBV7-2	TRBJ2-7	ASSSDRENEQY
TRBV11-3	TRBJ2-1	ASSLVTGAGGYNEQF
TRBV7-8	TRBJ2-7	ASSPVRVRYEQY
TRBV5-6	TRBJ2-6	ASSFGGRFPSGANVLT
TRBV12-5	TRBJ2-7	ASGLNHAPYEQY
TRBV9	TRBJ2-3	ASGNSASTDTQY
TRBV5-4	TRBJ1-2	ASSLGSLGYGYT
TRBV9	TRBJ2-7	ASSVGSASGYEQY
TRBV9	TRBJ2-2	ASSVVGTTGELF
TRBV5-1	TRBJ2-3	ASYNPREGTDTQY
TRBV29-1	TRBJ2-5	SVEEGRGIETQY
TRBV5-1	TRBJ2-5	ASSLWEQETQY
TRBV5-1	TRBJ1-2	ASSLATANYGYT
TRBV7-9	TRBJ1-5	ASSLATVPSNQPQH
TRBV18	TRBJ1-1	ASSPPKPPQAF
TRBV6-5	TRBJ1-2	ASSRLGYGYT
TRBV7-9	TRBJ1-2	ASSPGTASSYGYT
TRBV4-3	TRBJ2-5	ASSQDGGTQY
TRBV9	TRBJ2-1	ASSGGLAGGLYNEQF
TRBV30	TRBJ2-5	AWSEETQY